This TCR beta chain was recovered during a study of blood T cell repertoires in COVID-19 (dated by TCRdb to about 2020). For the study in its entirety: Samples covering the acute and convalescent phases of COVID-19 were provided by collaborators in the United States, Italy and Spain. The material from the prospective study consisted of cDNA or gDNA derived from T cells, B-cell-depleted T cells, or PBMCs. Deeply sampled blood TCRbeta repertoires from subjects exposed to, actively infected with, or recovered from COVID-19 were included in the dataset. The repertoires were made available in a free public database intended to serve as a resource for research on the immune response to SARS-CoV-2. The samples were drawn from two sources: the first 160 participants of the ongoing ImmuneRACE study, and fewer than 1,500 subjects contributed by 6 global collaborators. Nearly every sample came with metadata listing a de-identified subject ID, COVID-19 status, age in years and sex. Where HLA class I and class II types were available, the types were taken from metadata supplied by the sample provider, not from assay-based typing.

Here V drops 4 bases and J drops 9 bases, and the junction holds 4 bases not matched to any gene. The CDR3 runs 13 residues from the cysteine to the phenylalanine. The DNA shown is the 39-base CDR3, in frame from base 1. As encoded in the germline V gene (reference sequence), CDR1 is GTSNPN while CDR2 is SVGIG. The immunoSEQ Assay, a bias-controlled multiplex PCR, was used to amplify TCRbeta CDR3 regions from genomic DNA. For the original study's pipeline: The number of nucleated cells in each sample was estimated from the amplification of reference gene primers within the assay. To quantify the absolute abundance of each unique TCRbeta CDR3 rearrangement, sequence reads were collapsed and filtered. For each sample, productive Simpson clonality was calculated as the square root of Simpson's diversity index across productive rearrangements. TCRdb carries this immuneACCESS record with in-frame sequences only. Its versions omit some clonotypes, under half of them owing to an unresolved V gene in the studies checked, with the rest unexplained. The V and J calls and clone size are taken from that table; D and trimming were inferred from the DNA. Recorded for this sample are some 400,000 clones; approximately 89% of them occurred a single time. The ten largest clones take up around 9.3% of the sample.

About this clone: Its cognate antigen has yet to be identified. No base quality information exists; no much larger clone differs at one position.

One collaborating source in Seattle enrolled patients during active infection and followed them longitudinally through the course of disease. Whole blood was collected in K2EDTA tubes by collaborating institutions according to the institutions' own protocols. For TCRbeta analysis, collaborators shipped samples in one of three forms: frozen whole blood, isolated PBMCs, or DNA extracted from either of those sample types. Study-level results and caveats: The quantity of clinical and demographic metadata differed by source and by participant and was supplied without curation.

Here the chain combines TRBV30 and TRBJ1-6, and 9 junction bases match TRBD1. Sequenced sample: peripheral blood. The receptor was isolated from a woman aged 25 to 39 with COVID-19, enrolled during active disease. The DNA is TGTGCCTGGAAGGACAGGGGCAGTTCACCCCTCCACTTT. It codes for CAWKDRGSSPLHF.